This T cell receptor beta chain was profiled in a study of human T cells and chemical hapten exposure. Study details: The use of 2% DPC on around 2 cm by around 2 cm of upper inner arm skin constituted sensitization.

Individual cDNA molecules (in the library) carried attached unique molecular identifiers. MiXCR was run by TCRdb on the RACE reads, yielding one entry per CDR3 protein. The sample lists approximately 97,000 distinct CDR3 sequences; 27% were seen once. CDR3 length: 14 amino acids. V lost 1 base and J lost 9, with 10 bases in between. Germline values: CDR1 MGHRA, CDR2 YSYEKL. Regarding this clonotype: Its antigen is undetermined.

Study-level results: Once DPC sensitization occurred, TCRs above 1 in 1000 frequency showed no change. Significantly greater numbers of large CDR3 similarity clusters came from expanded TCRs than from controls.

Documented time point: patch test 3, about 24 weeks after DPC sensitization. Documented treatment: therapeutic diphenylcyclopropenone sensitization with weekly scalp DPC. This receptor was identified in a man in his forties or fifties with alopecia areata. Some clones in this sample may be carry-over from other donors' samples. The source material was whole blood, sampled in connection with sensitization to the hapten diphenylcyclopropenone (DPC). The chain couples TRBV4-1 to TRBJ1-6; unclear D gene. This chain's CDR3 is CASSQAGTPSPLHF. DNA of the CDR3: TGCGCCAGCAGCCAAGCCGGAACCCCTTCACCCCTCCACTTT.